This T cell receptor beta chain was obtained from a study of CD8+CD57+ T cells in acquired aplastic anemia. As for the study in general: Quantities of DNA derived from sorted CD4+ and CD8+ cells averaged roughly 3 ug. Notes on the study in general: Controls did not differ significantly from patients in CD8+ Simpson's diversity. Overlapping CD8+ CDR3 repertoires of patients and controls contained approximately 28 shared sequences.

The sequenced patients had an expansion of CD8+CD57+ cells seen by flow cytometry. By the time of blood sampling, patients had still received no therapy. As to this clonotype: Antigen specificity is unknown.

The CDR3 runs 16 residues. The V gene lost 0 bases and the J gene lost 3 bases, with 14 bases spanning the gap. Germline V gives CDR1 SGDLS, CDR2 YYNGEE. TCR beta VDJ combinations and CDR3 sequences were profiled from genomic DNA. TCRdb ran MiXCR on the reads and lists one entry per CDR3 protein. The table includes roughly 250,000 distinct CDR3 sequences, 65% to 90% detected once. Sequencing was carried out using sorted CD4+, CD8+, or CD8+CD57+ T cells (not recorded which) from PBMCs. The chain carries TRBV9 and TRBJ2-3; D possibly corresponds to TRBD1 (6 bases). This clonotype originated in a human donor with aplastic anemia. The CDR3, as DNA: TGTGCCAGCAGCGTAGGGGGGCAGGGGCCTACAGATACGCAGTATTTT. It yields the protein CASSVGGQGPTDTQYF.